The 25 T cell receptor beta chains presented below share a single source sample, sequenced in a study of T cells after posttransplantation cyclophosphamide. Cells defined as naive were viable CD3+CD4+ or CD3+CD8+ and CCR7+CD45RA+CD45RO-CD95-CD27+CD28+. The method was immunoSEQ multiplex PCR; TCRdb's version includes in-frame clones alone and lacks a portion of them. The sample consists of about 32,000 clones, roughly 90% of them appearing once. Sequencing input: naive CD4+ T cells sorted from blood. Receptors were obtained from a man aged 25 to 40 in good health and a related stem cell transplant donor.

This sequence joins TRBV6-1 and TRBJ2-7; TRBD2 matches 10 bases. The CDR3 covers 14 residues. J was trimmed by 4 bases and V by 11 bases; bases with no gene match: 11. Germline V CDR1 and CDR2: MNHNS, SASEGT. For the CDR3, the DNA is TGTGCCGCGGAACGAACTAGCGGGGAGTACGAGCAGTACTTC. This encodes CAAERTSGEYEQYF.

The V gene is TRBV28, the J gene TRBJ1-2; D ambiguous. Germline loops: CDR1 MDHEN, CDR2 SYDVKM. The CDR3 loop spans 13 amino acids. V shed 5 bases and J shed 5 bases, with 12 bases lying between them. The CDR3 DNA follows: TGTGCCAGCAGTGCTCAGGCGACATATGGCTACACCTTC. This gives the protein CASSAQATYGYTF.

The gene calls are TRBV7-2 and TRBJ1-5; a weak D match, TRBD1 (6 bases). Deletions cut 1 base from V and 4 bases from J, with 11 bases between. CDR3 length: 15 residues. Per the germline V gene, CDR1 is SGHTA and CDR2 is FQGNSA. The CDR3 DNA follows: TGTGCCAGCAGCTTAGGCGGTCAGGGGAATCAGCCCCAGCATTTT. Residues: CASSLGGQGNQPQHF.

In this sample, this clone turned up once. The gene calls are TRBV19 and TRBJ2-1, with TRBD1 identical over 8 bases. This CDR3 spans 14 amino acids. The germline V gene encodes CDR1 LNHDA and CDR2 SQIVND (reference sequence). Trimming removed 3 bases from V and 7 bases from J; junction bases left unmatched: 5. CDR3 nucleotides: TGTGCCAGTAGTATGCAGGGGGCGGGGAATGAGCAGTTCTTC. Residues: CASSMQGAGNEQFF. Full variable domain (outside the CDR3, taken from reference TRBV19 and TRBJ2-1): DGGITQSPKYLFRKEGQNVTLSCEQNLNHDAMYWYRQDPGQGLRLIYYSQIVNDFQKGDIAEGYSVSREKKESFPLTVTSAQKNPTAFYLCASSMQGAGNEQFFGPGTRLTVL.

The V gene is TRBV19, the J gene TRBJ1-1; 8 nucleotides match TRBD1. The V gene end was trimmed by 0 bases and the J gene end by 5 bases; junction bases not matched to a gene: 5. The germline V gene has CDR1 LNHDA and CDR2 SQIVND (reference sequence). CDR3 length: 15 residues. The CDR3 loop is CASSIEVTGVTEAFF. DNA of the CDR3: TGTGCCAGTAGTATAGAAGTGACAGGGGTGACTGAAGCTTTCTTT.

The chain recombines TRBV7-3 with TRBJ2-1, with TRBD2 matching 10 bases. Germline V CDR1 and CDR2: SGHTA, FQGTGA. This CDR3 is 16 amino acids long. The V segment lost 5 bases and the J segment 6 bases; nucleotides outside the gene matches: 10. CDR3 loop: CASSPTTSGSLNEQFF. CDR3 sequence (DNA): TGTGCCAGCAGCCCGACGACTAGCGGGTCGCTCAATGAGCAGTTCTTC.

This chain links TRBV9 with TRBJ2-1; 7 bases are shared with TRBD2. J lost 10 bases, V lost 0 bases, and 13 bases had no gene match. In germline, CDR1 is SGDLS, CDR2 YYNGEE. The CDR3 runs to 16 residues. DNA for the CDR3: TGTGCCAGCAGCGTAGCTTTGTATGCGGGGGACGAGGAGCAGTTCTTC. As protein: CASSVALYAGDEEQFF.

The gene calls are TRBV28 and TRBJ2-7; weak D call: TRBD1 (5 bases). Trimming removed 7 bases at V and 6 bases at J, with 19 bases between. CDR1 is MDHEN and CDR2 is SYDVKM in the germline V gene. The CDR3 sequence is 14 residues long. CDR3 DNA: TGTGCCAGCACTAGGGGTTTGTTGGTAGTCGAGCAGTACTTC. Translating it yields CASTRGLLVVEQYF.

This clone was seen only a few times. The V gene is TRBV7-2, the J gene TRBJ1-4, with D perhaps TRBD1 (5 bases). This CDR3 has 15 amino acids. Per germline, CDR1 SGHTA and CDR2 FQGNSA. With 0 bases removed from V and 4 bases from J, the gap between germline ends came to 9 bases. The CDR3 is CASSLARQRNEKLFF. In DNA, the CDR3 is TGTGCCAGCAGCTTAGCGCGACAGCGTAATGAAAAACTGTTTTTT.

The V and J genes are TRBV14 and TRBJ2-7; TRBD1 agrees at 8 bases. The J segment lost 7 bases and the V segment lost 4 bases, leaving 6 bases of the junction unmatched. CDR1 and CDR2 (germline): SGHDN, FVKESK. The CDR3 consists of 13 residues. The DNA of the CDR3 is TGTGCCAGCAGCCCTCTGGACAGGGAAGAGCAGTACTTC. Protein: CASSPLDREEQYF.

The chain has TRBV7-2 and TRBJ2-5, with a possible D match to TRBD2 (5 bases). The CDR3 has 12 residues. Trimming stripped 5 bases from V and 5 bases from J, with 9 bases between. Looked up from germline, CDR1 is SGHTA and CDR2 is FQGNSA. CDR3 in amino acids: CASSLGLETQYF. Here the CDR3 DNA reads TGTGCCAGCAGCCTCGGACTCGAGACCCAGTACTTC.

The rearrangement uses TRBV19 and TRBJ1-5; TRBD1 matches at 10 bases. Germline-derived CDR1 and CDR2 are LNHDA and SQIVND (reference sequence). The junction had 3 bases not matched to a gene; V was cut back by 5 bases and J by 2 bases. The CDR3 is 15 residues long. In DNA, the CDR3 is TGTGCCAGTAGTTCCGGGACAGGGGGCAATCAGCCCCAGCATTTT. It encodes CASSSGTGGNQPQHF.

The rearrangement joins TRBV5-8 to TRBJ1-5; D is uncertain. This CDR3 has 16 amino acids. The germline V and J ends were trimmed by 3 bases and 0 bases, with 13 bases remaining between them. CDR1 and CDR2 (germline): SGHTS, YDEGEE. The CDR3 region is CASSSEPFHSNQPQHF. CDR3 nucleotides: TGTGCCAGCAGCTCGGAGCCGTTTCATAGCAATCAGCCCCAGCATTTT.

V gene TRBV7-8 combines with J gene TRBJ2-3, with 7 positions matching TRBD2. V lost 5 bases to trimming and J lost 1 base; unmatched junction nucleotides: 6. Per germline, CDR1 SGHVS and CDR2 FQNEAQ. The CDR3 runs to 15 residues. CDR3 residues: CASSRGRVGTDTQYF. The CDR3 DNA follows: TGTGCCAGCAGCCGAGGGAGGGTCGGCACAGATACGCAGTATTTT.

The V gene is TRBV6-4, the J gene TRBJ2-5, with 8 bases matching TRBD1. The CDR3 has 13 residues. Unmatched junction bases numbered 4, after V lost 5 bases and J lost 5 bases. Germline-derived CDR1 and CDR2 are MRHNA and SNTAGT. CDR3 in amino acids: CASSNTGGETQYF. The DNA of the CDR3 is TGTGCCAGCAGTAACACAGGGGGGGAGACCCAGTACTTC.

The CDR3 bases are TGCGCCAGCAGCCGGGGACAGGGCGGCTATGGCTACACCTTC. Protein product: CASSRGQGGYGYTF. The chain uses TRBV5-1 and TRBJ1-2; 9 bases are a match to TRBD1. CDR1 and CDR2 from the germline V gene are SGHRS and YFSETQ. V was pared by 4 bases and J by 4 bases, with 5 bases of the junction left unmatched. This CDR3 region has 14 residues.

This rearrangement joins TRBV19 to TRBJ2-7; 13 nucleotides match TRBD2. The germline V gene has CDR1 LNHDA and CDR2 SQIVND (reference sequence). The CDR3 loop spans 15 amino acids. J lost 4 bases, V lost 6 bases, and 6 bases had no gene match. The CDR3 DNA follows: TGTGCCAGTAGGGAGGGGACTAGCGGGACTTACGAGCAGTACTTC. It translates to CASREGTSGTYEQYF.

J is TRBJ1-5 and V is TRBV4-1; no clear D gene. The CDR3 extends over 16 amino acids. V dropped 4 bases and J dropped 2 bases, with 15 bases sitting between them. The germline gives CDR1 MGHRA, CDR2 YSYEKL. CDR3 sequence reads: CASSREEVRGNQPQHF. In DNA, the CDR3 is TGCGCCAGCAGCCGCGAGGAGGTTCGGGGCAATCAGCCCCAGCATTTT.

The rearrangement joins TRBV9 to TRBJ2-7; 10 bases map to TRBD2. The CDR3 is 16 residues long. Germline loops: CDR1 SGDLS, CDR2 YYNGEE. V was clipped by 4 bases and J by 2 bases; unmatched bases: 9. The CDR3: CASSPRASGGAYEQYF. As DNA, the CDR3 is TGTGCCAGCAGCCCCAGGGCGAGCGGGGGGGCCTACGAGCAGTACTTC.

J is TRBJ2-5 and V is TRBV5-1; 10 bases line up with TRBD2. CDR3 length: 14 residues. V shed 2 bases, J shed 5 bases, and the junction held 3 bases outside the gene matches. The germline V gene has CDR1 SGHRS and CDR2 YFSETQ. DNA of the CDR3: TGCGCCAGCAGCTTAGCGGGGGGGCAGGAGACCCAGTACTTC. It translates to CASSLAGGQETQYF. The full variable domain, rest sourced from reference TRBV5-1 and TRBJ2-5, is KAGVTQTPRYLIKTRGQQVTLSCSPISGHRSVSWYQQTPGQGLQFLFEYFSETQRNKGNFPGRFSGRQFSNSRSEMNVSTLELGDSALYLCASSLAGGQETQYFGPGTRLLVL.

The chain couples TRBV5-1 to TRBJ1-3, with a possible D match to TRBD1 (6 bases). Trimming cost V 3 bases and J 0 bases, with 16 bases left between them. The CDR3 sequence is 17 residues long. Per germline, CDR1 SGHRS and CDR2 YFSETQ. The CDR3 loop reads CASSYSTGPLSGNTIYF. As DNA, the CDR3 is TGCGCCAGCAGCTACTCAACAGGGCCTCTCTCTGGAAACACCATATATTTT. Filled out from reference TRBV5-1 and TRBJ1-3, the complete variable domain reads KAGVTQTPRYLIKTRGQQVTLSCSPISGHRSVSWYQQTPGQGLQFLFEYFSETQRNKGNFPGRFSGRQFSNSRSEMNVSTLELGDSALYLCASSYSTGPLSGNTIYFGEGSWLTVV.

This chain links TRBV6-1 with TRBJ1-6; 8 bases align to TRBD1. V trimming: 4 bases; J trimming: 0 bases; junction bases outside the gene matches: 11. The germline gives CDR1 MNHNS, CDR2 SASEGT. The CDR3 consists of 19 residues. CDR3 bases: TGTGCCAGCAGTGTAGTTAACAGGGGGGGAAGCTCCTATAATTCACCCCTCCACTTT. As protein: CASSVVNRGGSSYNSPLHF.

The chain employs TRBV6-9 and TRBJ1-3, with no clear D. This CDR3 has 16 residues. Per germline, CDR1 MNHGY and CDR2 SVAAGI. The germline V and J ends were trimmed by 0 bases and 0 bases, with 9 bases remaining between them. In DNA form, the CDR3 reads TGTGCCAGCAGTTATTCGAATCCCAGCTCTGGAAACACCATATATTTT. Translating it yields CASSYSNPSSGNTIYF.

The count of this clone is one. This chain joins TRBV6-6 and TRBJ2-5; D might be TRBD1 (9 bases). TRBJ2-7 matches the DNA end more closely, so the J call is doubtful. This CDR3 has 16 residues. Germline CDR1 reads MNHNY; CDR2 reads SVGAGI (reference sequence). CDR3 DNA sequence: TGTGCCAGCAGTGTCGGGGGGGGGACAGGGAGATACGAGCAGTACTTC. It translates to CASSVGGGTGRYEQYF.

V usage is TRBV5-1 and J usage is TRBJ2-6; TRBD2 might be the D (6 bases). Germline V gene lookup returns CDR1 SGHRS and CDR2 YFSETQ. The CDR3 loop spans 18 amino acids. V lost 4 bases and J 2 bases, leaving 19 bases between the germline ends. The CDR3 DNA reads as TGCGCCAGCAGCCCGGAGGGTTGGCCATTTGCTGGGGCCAACGTCCTGACTTTC. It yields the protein CASSPEGWPFAGANVLTF.